This T cell receptor (beta chain) was recorded in a study of blood T cell repertoires in COVID-19 (dated by TCRdb to about 2020). Study-wide context: The collaborator samples originated in the United States, Italy and Spain and spanned the acute and convalescent phases of COVID-19. Subjects who had been exposed to COVID-19, were actively infected with it, or had recovered from it provided the deeply sampled blood TCRbeta repertoires that made up the dataset. The prospective study material was composed of cDNA or gDNA derived from T cells, B-cell-depleted T cells, or PBMCs. A freely available public database, intended as a resource for researchers studying the immune response to SARS-CoV-2, is where the repertoires were released. Where HLA class I and class II types were available, the types were taken from metadata supplied by the sample provider, not from assay-based typing. The samples were drawn from the first 160 participants of the ongoing ImmuneRACE study and from 1,200 or so subjects provided by 6 global collaborators. Sample metadata almost always included a de-identified subject ID, COVID-19 status, age in years and sex. What the authors observed across the whole study: The amount of clinical and demographic metadata varied by source and participant and was provided uncurated.

CDR3 length: 9 amino acids, cysteine to phenylalanine. Only the CDR3 DNA stays, 27 bases, in frame from base 1. V is clipped by 9 bases and J by 5 bases, and the sequence between their germline boundaries is 3 bases long. Looking up the germline V gene yields CDR1 KGHDR and CDR2 SFDVKD. Notes on this clone: Its antigen remains undetermined. Base qualities were left out, and no much larger clone turns up one base away.

TCRbeta CDR3 regions were amplified from genomic DNA using the immunoSEQ Assay, a bias-controlled multiplex PCR. The source study handled its data this way. Within the assay, amplification of reference gene primers was used to estimate how many nucleated cells each sample contained. To quantify the absolute abundance of each unique TCRbeta CDR3 rearrangement, sequence reads were collapsed and filtered. For each sample, productive Simpson clonality was calculated as the square root of Simpson's diversity index across productive rearrangements. Not all clones reach the TCRdb copy of this immuneACCESS table, which keeps in-frame sequences only. Checked studies attribute under half of the gap to unresolved V genes and leave the rest unexplained. The V and J calls and the clone size are those of that table, but D and trimming were determined from the DNA. The table for this sample lists more than 150,000 clones; about 80% of them were counted only once. 9.5% to 12% of the sample goes to the ten largest clones.

Enrolling through a virtual design, the prospective study's participants ranged in age from roughly 18 to 95 years and lived across 20 to 25 United States geographic areas. In the prospective study, cohorts were assigned on the basis of participant-reported clinical history obtained from a screening survey and a study questionnaire. ImmuneRACE Cohort 3 recovered participants were defined by two consecutive negative NP/OP PCR tests, healthcare professional clearance, or symptom resolution. Each participant in the prospective study had whole blood, serum and a nasopharyngeal or oropharyngeal swab collected by mobile phlebotomists. Over an approximately 2-month period, participants in the prospective study had the option of providing additional blood draws and questionnaires. Before DNA extraction, blood samples from the prospective study were shipped at room temperature or frozen.

The chain uses TRBV24-1 and TRBJ1-2; the D gene cannot be resolved reliably. The sequenced sample was PBMCs or T cells enriched from blood (not recorded which). The sequence derives from a man in his fifties who had recovered from COVID-19. The DNA reads as follows: TGTGCCACCCTTTATGGCTACACCTTC. Translated, this gives CATLYGYTF.